Below, 12 T cell receptor beta chains from the same sample are listed, as sequenced in a study of blood T cell repertoires in COVID-19. Profiling relied on immunoSEQ multiplex PCR, and the TCRdb table lists in-frame clones only, not all of them. Of 350,000 to 450,000 clones listed, roughly 85% are singletons. The sequencing input was peripheral blood. Source of these receptors: a woman under 30 with acute or convalescent COVID-19.

V is TRBV6-5 and J is TRBJ1-6; D unclear. The V end was cut by 6 bases, the J end by 6 bases, with 15 bases between. This CDR3 has 15 residues. Germline loops: CDR1 MNHEY, CDR2 SVGAGI. The CDR3 loop reads CASSPPLGANSPLHF. As DNA, the CDR3 is TGTGCCAGCAGCCCCCCCTTGGGCGCTAATTCACCCCTCCACTTT.

This CDR3 is CASSAERYEQYF. CDR3 nucleotide sequence: TGTGCCAGCAGCGCTGAGCGCTACGAGCAGTACTTC. The chain carries TRBV5-5 and TRBJ2-7; D is unresolved. Trimming removed 4 bases from V and 3 bases from J, with 8 bases in between. CDR1 and CDR2 from the germline V gene are SGHKS and YYEKEE (reference sequence). The CDR3 consists of 12 residues.

The chain is built from TRBV19 and TRBJ2-5; weak D call: TRBD1 (6 bases). The CDR3 loop spans 14 amino acids. Germline V gene data show CDR1 as LNHDA and CDR2 as SQIVND (reference sequence). Trimming pared 2 bases from V and 1 base from J, leaving 8 bases between. The CDR3 sequence: CASSISQGQETQYF. The CDR3 DNA follows: TGTGCCAGTAGTATATCACAGGGCCAAGAGACCCAGTACTTC.

The chain recombines TRBV27 with TRBJ1-1; 10 positions match TRBD1. Per germline, CDR1 MNHEY and CDR2 SMNVEV (reference sequence). CDR3 length: 16 amino acids. With 8 bases clipped from V and 11 bases from J, the junction kept 20 bases outside the gene matches. CDR3 sequence (DNA): TGTGCCAGCCACCGAAGTCCGGGACAGGGGCTACCCGGGGCTTTCTTT. Protein product: CASHRSPGQGLPGAFF.

J is TRBJ2-1 and V is TRBV27; 8 bases agree with TRBD1. The CDR3 is made up of 17 amino acids. The trim removed 3 bases at V and 0 bases at J, leaving 7 bases unmatched. In germline, CDR1 is MNHEY, CDR2 SMNVEV (reference sequence). CDR3 DNA sequence: TGTGCCAGCAGTTTTCGGACAGGGCTGAGCTCCTACAATGAGCAGTTCTTC. It specifies CASSFRTGLSSYNEQFF.

The rearrangement uses TRBV7-6 and TRBJ2-1, with D tentatively TRBD1 (5 bases). The V and J ends lost 4 bases and 2 bases respectively, with 12 bases between them. Germline-derived CDR1 and CDR2 are SGHVS and FNYEAQ. The CDR3 contains 15 residues. The CDR3 loop is CASSSADSTYNEQFF. The CDR3 DNA reads as TGTGCCAGCAGCTCCGCCGACAGCACCTACAATGAGCAGTTCTTC. The variable domain in full, completed from reference TRBV7-6 and TRBJ2-1, reads GAGVSQSPRYKVTKRGQDVALRCDPISGHVSLYWYRQALGQGPEFLTYFNYEAQQDKSGLPNDRFSAERPEGSISTLTIQRTEQRDSAMYRCASSSADSTYNEQFFGPGTRLTVL.

The chain carries TRBV28 and TRBJ2-1, with TRBD2 as a possible D gene (5 bases). The CDR3 sequence is 14 residues long. In germline, CDR1 is MDHEN, CDR2 SYDVKM. Trimming took off 3 bases at V and 9 bases at J, with 15 bases between the two ends. The CDR3 nucleotides read TGTGCCAGCAGTTTGCGCGGGCCCGGCAGTGAGCAGTTCTTC. It specifies CASSLRGPGSEQFF. The full variable domain, rest sourced from reference TRBV28 and TRBJ2-1, is DVKVTQSSRYLVKRTGEKVFLECVQDMDHENMFWYRQDPGLGLRLIYFSYDVKMKEKGDIPEGYSVSREKKERFSLILESASTNQTSMYLCASSLRGPGSEQFFGPGTRLTVL.

CDR3 region: CASSVRSQGANYGYTF. The DNA for the CDR3 is TGTGCCAGTAGTGTAAGATCTCAGGGGGCCAACTATGGCTACACCTTC. V usage is TRBV19 and J usage is TRBJ1-2; 8 bases fit TRBD1. The ends lost 5 bases at V and 2 bases at J; junction bases unmatched: 10. In germline, CDR1 is LNHDA, CDR2 SQIVND (reference sequence). The CDR3 spans 16 residues.

This clone was detected many times. In DNA, the CDR3 is TGCGCCAGCAGGCAGGACAGGGGCCAGCAGTACTTC. This codes for CASRQDRGQQYF. The genes are TRBV10-2 and TRBJ2-7; 9 bases agree with TRBD1. Germline CDR1 reads WSHSY; CDR2 reads SAAADI. With V trimmed by 6 bases and J by 8 bases, 5 bases remained unmatched. The CDR3 has 12 residues.

This rearrangement joins TRBV7-8 to TRBJ1-3; 8 bases align to TRBD1. J was trimmed by 0 bases and V by 5 bases; bases with no gene match: 6. The CDR3 contains 16 residues. Germline V gene lookup returns CDR1 SGHVS and CDR2 FQNEAQ. Here the CDR3 DNA reads TGTGCCAGCAGCGCCTGGACAGGGAACTCTGGAAACACCATATATTTT. It specifies CASSAWTGNSGNTIYF.

The V and J genes are TRBV28 and TRBJ1-6; the match to TRBD1 covers 9 bases. Germline assignment: CDR1 MDHEN and CDR2 SYDVKM. The CDR3 contains 14 residues. The junction had 5 bases not matched to a gene; V was cut back by 5 bases and J by 9 bases. CDR3 DNA sequence: TGTGCCAGCAGTCTCGGGACAGGGTTTTCACCCCTCCACTTT. Its protein is CASSLGTGFSPLHF.

The chain carries TRBV30 and TRBJ1-3; D is possibly TRBD1 (6 bases). In germline, CDR1 is GTSNPN, CDR2 SVGIG (reference sequence). V lost 0 bases and J 2 bases, leaving 11 bases between the germline ends. The CDR3 is made up of 15 amino acids. The CDR3 sequence: CAWSVDRNPGNTIYF. CDR3 coding DNA: TGTGCCTGGAGTGTAGACAGGAACCCTGGAAACACCATATATTTT.